This TCR beta chain came from a study of graft-versus-host responses after intestinal transplantation (dated by TCRdb to the early 2020s). About the investigation overall: Recipients received multivisceral, liver-intestinal, or isolated intestinal transplants. Every recipient was given anti-thymocyte globulin induction, followed by around three years of maintenance tacrolimus and steroids. Samples from three later patients were sequenced in-house on an Illumina MiSeq with MiXCR processing rather than by the commercial service. Donor T cell macrochimerism was defined as a peak of at least 4% donor T cells among recipient peripheral blood mononuclear cells. The cohort enrolled 24 intestinal transplant recipients, one of whom was a retransplant, and a few patients without pretransplant specimens were excluded. Alloreactive clones were identified by sequencing pre-transplant mixed lymphocyte reaction products and comparing them with unstimulated pre-transplant donor and recipient T cells. Graft-versus-host and host-versus-graft alloreactive T cell clones were tracked in the graft, circulation and bone marrow after intestinal transplantation using bulk TCR-beta CDR3 sequencing. The investigation overall reported the following: GvH clones were detected in recipient bone marrow, and some appeared earlier in ileal mucosa or blood, consistent with an intestinal mucosal origin. Early after transplant, peak levels of circulating GvH clones were associated with declines in HvG clones. The conclusions were limited by the relatively low number and heterogeneity of the intestinal transplant patients. Patients with donor T cell macrochimerism had high GvH to HvG T cell clonal ratios in their allografts.

Trimming leaves V shorter by 6 bases and J shorter by 7 bases, with the junction holding 12 bases beyond the gene matches. From the germline V gene (reference sequence), CDR1 is LNHDA and CDR2 is SQIVND. The CDR3 runs 15 residues from the cysteine to the phenylalanine. The CDR3 DNA has 45 bases and is translated from base 1. In the first month after transplant, blood samples were collected up to 4 times, and after that at least monthly when available. Comments on this clone: Its target antigen remains unknown. The record has no base qualities; no much larger clone is one base away.

The method was the immunoSEQ multiplex PCR assay. High-throughput TCR-beta CDR3 sequencing of genomic DNA from most patients was performed by Adaptive Biotechnologies. In the source study's methods: Adaptive's ImmunoSEQ software supplied the TCR sequencing data for 15 to 20 patients, while MiXCR and VDJtools were used to process three other patients. CDR3 nucleotide sequences shared between donor and recipient were removed because the origin of such sequences could not be assigned. At least 2-fold expansion over unstimulated cells and a minimum CFSE-low frequency of 0.002% (template counts) or 0.001% (read counts) were required for clones to be classified as alloreactive. Clones were considered mappable if detected in sequenced pre-transplant spleen, lymph node, or MLR CFSE-low populations of the donor or recipient. The cumulative frequency of alloreactive clones was calculated as a percentage of all sequences, weighted by copy number. TCRdb stores this immuneACCESS table with in-frame sequences only. Part of the clones is absent; in the studies checked, under half of the shortfall reflects unresolved V genes, and no reason is known for the rest. V and J calls and clone size come straight from that table; D and trimming were deduced from the DNA. This sample lists around 13,000 clones; more than 85% were detected once. Approximately 4% of the sample comes from the top ten.

This receptor was taken from a human patient who received an intestinal transplant, so some T cells may come from the graft donor. The chain was built from TRBV19 and TRBJ1-5; 7 central nucleotides agree with TRBD1. The source material was PBMCs, sampled roughly 930 days after intestinal transplantation. The CDR3: CASSATDRIRQPQHF. The DNA sequence is TGTGCCAGTAGCGCGACGGACAGGATAAGACAGCCCCAGCATTTT. With all but the CDR3 taken from the reference TRBV19 and TRBJ1-5 genes, the full variable domain is: DGGITQSPKYLFRKEGQNVTLSCEQNLNHDAMYWYRQDPGQGLRLIYYSQIVNDFQKGDIAEGYSVSREKKESFPLTVTSAQKNPTAFYLCASSATDRIRQPQHFGDGTRLSIL.